This entry describes one TCR beta chain. The target antigen is unknown. Analyses pooled second doses at about 4 or about 12 weeks. This sample was taken from a study of T cell responses to AZD1222 COVID-19 vaccine. Points from the study as a whole: Repertoire sampling happened only post peak T cell response. There were mostly white British donors and more females than males, and clonal diversity was possibly underestimated. Elevations in Spike-specific TCR breadth and depth followed administration of two AZD1222 doses.

The assay was immunoSEQ multiplex PCR, and TCRdb's table has in-frame clones only and misses some. The sample consists of 95,000 to 150,000 clones, 85% to 90% of them appearing once. Germline V lookup: CDR1 SEHNR, CDR2 FQNEAQ (reference sequence). Trimming pared 5 bases from V and 0 bases from J, leaving 13 bases between. This CDR3 spans 16 amino acids. V gene TRBV7-9 combines with J gene TRBJ1-4; D possibly corresponds to TRBD1 (5 bases). Material: peripheral blood, obtained 28 days after the second AZD1222 dose. This clonotype was obtained from an adult who received the AZD1222 COVID-19 vaccine. The CDR3 DNA follows: TGTGCCAGCAGCCTGGCATGGGGGGCAACTAATGAAAAACTGTTTTTT. Amino acid sequence: CASSLAWGATNEKLFF.